Listed below are T cell receptor beta chains from one sample, sequenced in a study of preoperative IRX-2 immunotherapy in early breast cancer. Profiling relied on immunoSEQ multiplex PCR, and the TCRdb table lists in-frame clones only, not all of them. The sample records around 10,000 clones, 80% to 85% being singletons. Sequencing was performed on lymph node tissue, taken before IRX-2 immunotherapy. These receptors were collected from a human donor with breast cancer. Both conserved end residues are part of each CDR3. Fields, in order: D gene, J gene, clone size, V gene, CDR3 DNA, CDR3 protein. The D gene is left open where the match is weak. Size tells how often a clone was seen (once, few, many) or the class of an expanded clone, and some rows leave it out.

d_gene: NA; j_gene: TRBJ2-2; abundance: NA; v_gene: TRBV6-8; CDR3nt: TGTGCCAGCAGGTATACAGGGTTCACCGGGGAGCTGTTTTTT; CDR3aa: CASRYTGFTGELFF
d_gene: TRBD1; j_gene: TRBJ2-2; abundance: NA; v_gene: TRBV29-1; CDR3nt: TGCAGCGTGGGACAGGGACGCACCGGGGAGCTGTTTTTT; CDR3aa: CSVGQGRTGELFF
d_gene: TRBD1; j_gene: TRBJ1-5; abundance: NA; v_gene: TRBV25-1; CDR3nt: TGTGCCAGCAGTGACGCGGGACAGGGGGATCAGCCCCAGCATTTT; CDR3aa: CASSDAGQGDQPQHF
d_gene: TRBD1; j_gene: TRBJ2-1; abundance: NA; v_gene: TRBV28; CDR3nt: TGTGCCAGCAGTTTATCCGGGACAGGGGGCTATGAGCAGTTCTTC; CDR3aa: CASSLSGTGGYEQFF
d_gene: TRBD1; j_gene: TRBJ1-2; abundance: NA; v_gene: TRBV19; CDR3nt: TGTGCCACCCGGACCCCGGGACAGGGCCCTTTGGGCTACACCTTC; CDR3aa: CATRTPGQGPLGYTF
d_gene: NA; j_gene: TRBJ2-6; abundance: NA; v_gene: TRBV22-1; CDR3nt: TGTGCCAGCAGTTTGCTCCTCAGGACAGAATTCTCTGGGGCCAACGTCCTGACTTTC; CDR3aa: CASSLLLRTEFSGANVLTF
d_gene: NA; j_gene: TRBJ1-4; abundance: NA; v_gene: TRBV30; CDR3nt: TGTGCCTGGAGTGCCCCAGGTGGGGGGTCGAAGGAAAAACTGTTTTTT; CDR3aa: CAWSAPGGGSKEKLFF
d_gene: TRBD2; j_gene: TRBJ2-1; abundance: NA; v_gene: TRBV5-1; CDR3nt: TGCGCCAGCAGCTTGGCGTGGGCTAGCGGGGGGAACTACAATGAGCAGTTCTTC; CDR3aa: CASSLAWASGGNYNEQFF
d_gene: NA; j_gene: TRBJ2-1; abundance: NA; v_gene: TRBV7-5; CDR3nt: TGTGCCAGCAGCTTGGAGGGACAGGGGCCCCATGAGCAGTTCTTC; CDR3aa: CASSLEGQGPHEQFF
d_gene: TRBD1; j_gene: TRBJ2-2; abundance: NA; v_gene: TRBV11-3; CDR3nt: TGTGCCAGCGGACAGGGTCCGAACACCGGGGAGCTGTTTTTT; CDR3aa: CASGQGPNTGELFF
d_gene: TRBD1; j_gene: TRBJ1-1; abundance: few; v_gene: TRBV19; CDR3nt: TGTGCCAGTAGTTTAACCGGGACAGGGGCGGGGAACACTGAAGCTTTCTTT; CDR3aa: CASSLTGTGAGNTEAFF
d_gene: TRBD1; j_gene: TRBJ1-2; abundance: NA; v_gene: TRBV7-1; CDR3nt: TGTGCCAGCAGCTTAGGAGGACAGGGCCATGGCTACACCTTC; CDR3aa: CASSLGGQGHGYTF
d_gene: NA; j_gene: TRBJ1-1; abundance: NA; v_gene: TRBV14; CDR3nt: TGTGCCAGCAGCCAAGGGGGAGGAAGAGTAAAAGCTTTCTTT; CDR3aa: CASSQGGGRVKAFF
d_gene: NA; j_gene: TRBJ2-3; abundance: NA; v_gene: TRBV19; CDR3nt: TGTGCCACCAGGGGGGGGAGAATCCTTGATACGCAGTATTTT; CDR3aa: CATRGGRILDTQYF
d_gene: NA; j_gene: TRBJ2-3; abundance: once; v_gene: TRBV11-3; CDR3nt: TGTGCCAGCAGCTTAATTGGCAGCACAGATACGCAGTATTTT; CDR3aa: CASSLIGSTDTQYF
d_gene: NA; j_gene: TRBJ2-7; abundance: NA; v_gene: TRBV7-8; CDR3nt: TGTGCCAGCAGCTTACGCACGGGACCCTACTACGAGCAGTACTTC; CDR3aa: CASSLRTGPYYEQYF
d_gene: NA; j_gene: TRBJ1-4; abundance: NA; v_gene: TRBV7-5; CDR3nt: TGTGCCAGCAGCTTGAGGGGGGCTAATGAAAAACTGTTTTTT; CDR3aa: CASSLRGANEKLFF
d_gene: TRBD2; j_gene: TRBJ2-1; abundance: few; v_gene: TRBV4-1; CDR3nt: TGCGCCAGCAGCCAAGAAGCCACTAGCGGGACTCTTTTTTATGAGCAGTTCTTC; CDR3aa: CASSQEATSGTLFYEQFF
d_gene: NA; j_gene: TRBJ2-3; abundance: NA; v_gene: TRBV7-7; CDR3nt: TGTGCCAGCAGCTTAGAACCCGACAGTGGAGGGGTAACAGATACGCAGTATTTT; CDR3aa: CASSLEPDSGGVTDTQYF
d_gene: NA; j_gene: TRBJ1-1; abundance: once; v_gene: TRBV25-1; CDR3nt: TGTGCCAGCAGAGGGTGGGGCAAGAACACTGAAGCTTTCTTT; CDR3aa: CASRGWGKNTEAFF
d_gene: TRBD2; j_gene: TRBJ2-3; abundance: once; v_gene: TRBV7-1; CDR3nt: TGTGCCAGCAGTCCTTACGGACTCCGAACGGGAGGGTGGACAGATACGCAGTATTTT; CDR3aa: CASSPYGLRTGGWTDTQYF
d_gene: NA; j_gene: TRBJ2-2; abundance: once; v_gene: TRBV5-1; CDR3nt: TGCGCCAGCAGCTTGGGATGGACAACCACCGGGGAGCTGTTTTTT; CDR3aa: CASSLGWTTTGELFF
d_gene: NA; j_gene: TRBJ2-2; abundance: NA; v_gene: TRBV6-7; CDR3nt: TGTGCCAGCAGTGACACTGGGGAGCTGTTTTTT; CDR3aa: CASSDTGELFF
d_gene: TRBD1; j_gene: TRBJ2-2; abundance: NA; v_gene: TRBV19; CDR3nt: TGTGCCAGTAGTATAATGGGACAGGGCAACACCGGGGAGCTGTTTTTT; CDR3aa: CASSIMGQGNTGELFF
d_gene: NA; j_gene: TRBJ2-1; abundance: NA; v_gene: TRBV18; CDR3nt: TGTGCCAGCTCACCGGGCCTTAGCATTGAGCAGTTCTTC; CDR3aa: CASSPGLSIEQFF
d_gene: TRBD1; j_gene: TRBJ1-2; abundance: NA; v_gene: TRBV6-8; CDR3nt: TGTGCCAGCAGTAGGGGACCGGGACAGGGTCCCGGCTACACCTTC; CDR3aa: CASSRGPGQGPGYTF
d_gene: TRBD1; j_gene: TRBJ1-5; abundance: NA; v_gene: TRBV6-8; CDR3nt: TGTGCCAGCAGAACAGGGGGAAGCAATCAGCCCCAGCATTTT; CDR3aa: CASRTGGSNQPQHF
d_gene: TRBD1; j_gene: TRBJ2-7; abundance: NA; v_gene: TRBV10-2; CDR3nt: TGCGCCAGCAGTGAGCCTAGGAATTGGGACAGCTCCTACGAGCAGTACTTC; CDR3aa: CASSEPRNWDSSYEQYF
d_gene: TRBD1; j_gene: TRBJ2-7; abundance: few; v_gene: TRBV15; CDR3nt: TGTGCCACCAGCAGAGATATGCAGGGGGCCTACGAGCAGTACTTC; CDR3aa: CATSRDMQGAYEQYF
d_gene: TRBD1; j_gene: TRBJ2-7; abundance: medium-sized; v_gene: TRBV11-3; CDR3nt: TGTGCCAGCAGCACAGGGACAGGGGGCGCCTACGAGCAGTACTTC; CDR3aa: CASSTGTGGAYEQYF
d_gene: TRBD1; j_gene: TRBJ2-5; abundance: NA; v_gene: TRBV15; CDR3nt: TGTGCCACCAGCAGAGAACAGGGGGTAGGTGAAGAGACCCAGTACTTC; CDR3aa: CATSREQGVGEETQYF
d_gene: TRBD2; j_gene: TRBJ2-1; abundance: NA; v_gene: TRBV6-8; CDR3nt: TGTGCCAGCAGTTTAACCCGGACTAGCGGGATAGGAAATGAGCAGTTCTTC; CDR3aa: CASSLTRTSGIGNEQFF
d_gene: NA; j_gene: TRBJ2-7; abundance: once; v_gene: TRBV19; CDR3nt: TGTGCCAGTAGTTCGACACTCTCCTACGAGCAGTACTTT; CDR3aa: CASSSTLSYEQYF
d_gene: TRBD2; j_gene: TRBJ2-7; abundance: NA; v_gene: TRBV19; CDR3nt: TGTGCCAGTACCCGTAAGGAGCGGGGGGGCTACGAGCAGTACTTC; CDR3aa: CASTRKERGGYEQYF
d_gene: TRBD2; j_gene: TRBJ2-2; abundance: NA; v_gene: TRBV11-3; CDR3nt: TGTGCCAGCAGCTTACCGTCTAGCGGGTATCACGGGGAGCTGTTTTTT; CDR3aa: CASSLPSSGYHGELFF
d_gene: NA; j_gene: TRBJ2-2; abundance: NA; v_gene: TRBV18; CDR3nt: TGTGCCAGCTCACGAGATTTTATCGGGGCGGTCGGGACCGGGGAGCTGTTTTTT; CDR3aa: CASSRDFIGAVGTGELFF
d_gene: NA; j_gene: TRBJ1-2; abundance: once; v_gene: TRBV6-8; CDR3nt: TGTGCCAGCAGAACCGACAGCCAAGCTAACTATGGCTACACCTTC; CDR3aa: CASRTDSQANYGYTF
d_gene: TRBD2; j_gene: TRBJ2-5; abundance: once; v_gene: TRBV18; CDR3nt: TGTGCCAGCTCACCAGGGCGGGAGAAGACCCAGTACTTC; CDR3aa: CASSPGREKTQYF
d_gene: NA; j_gene: TRBJ1-2; abundance: NA; v_gene: TRBV12-2; CDR3nt: TGTGCCAGTACTTCGAGCTGGGTAATCTATGGCTACACCTTC; CDR3aa: CASTSSWVIYGYTF
d_gene: NA; j_gene: TRBJ2-7; abundance: NA; v_gene: TRBV19; CDR3nt: TGTGCCAGTAGTCCCCGTTTGTCCTACGAGCAGTACTTC; CDR3aa: CASSPRLSYEQYF
d_gene: NA; j_gene: TRBJ1-4; abundance: NA; v_gene: TRBV19; CDR3nt: TGTGCCAGTAGCCTTGAGCGATCGGGTGAAAAACTGTTTTTT; CDR3aa: CASSLERSGEKLFF
d_gene: NA; j_gene: TRBJ2-1; abundance: NA; v_gene: TRBV6-8; CDR3nt: TGTGCCATTCAGAGCGAATACAATGAGCAGTTCTTC; CDR3aa: CAIQSEYNEQFF
d_gene: TRBD1; j_gene: TRBJ1-5; abundance: NA; v_gene: TRBV6-8; CDR3nt: TGTGCCAGCAGTGGCAGGACAGGAGATAGCAATCAGCCCCAGCATTTT; CDR3aa: CASSGRTGDSNQPQHF
d_gene: NA; j_gene: TRBJ2-7; abundance: NA; v_gene: TRBV15; CDR3nt: TGTGCCACCAGCAGAGATCGGCAGGGCTACGAGCAGTACTTC; CDR3aa: CATSRDRQGYEQYF
d_gene: TRBD1; j_gene: TRBJ2-7; abundance: NA; v_gene: TRBV11-3; CDR3nt: TGTGCCAGCAGCTTTTTCCACACAGGGGGCGCCTCCTACGAGCAGTACTTC; CDR3aa: CASSFFHTGGASYEQYF